One sample yielded the 9 T cell receptor beta chains listed below, sequenced in a study of blood T cell repertoires in COVID-19. Produced via immunoSEQ multiplex PCR; TCRdb's table is partial and in-frame only. The table has about 200,000 clones, roughly 89% seen once. Sequencing used peripheral blood. These receptors all come from a man in his 60s who had recovered from COVID-19.

V is TRBV6-5 and J is TRBJ2-7; tentative D call: TRBD1 (6 bases). Germline assignment: CDR1 MNHEY and CDR2 SVGAGI. The V gene lost 8 bases and the J gene lost 4 bases, with 15 bases spanning the gap. CDR3 length equals 13 residues. The CDR3 reads CASLSWDTYEQYF. The DNA for the CDR3 is TGTGCCAGCTTATCTTGGGACACATACGAGCAGTACTTC.

The chain has TRBV5-1 and TRBJ2-6, with 15 bases that match TRBD2. Germline CDR1 is SGHRS and CDR2 is YFSETQ. The CDR3 is made up of 22 amino acids. V gave up 0 bases and J gave up 4 bases; unmatched junction bases: 14. The CDR3 nucleotides read TGCGCCAGCAGCTTGGTGCCGGGACTAGCGGGGGGCGGTATTCCCGGGGCCAACGTCCTGACTTTC. Residues: CASSLVPGLAGGGIPGANVLTF.

This chain uses TRBV4-2 with TRBJ1-2; possibly TRBD1 for D (6 bases). CDR1 and CDR2 (germline): LGHNA, YNFKEQ. The CDR3 contains 15 residues. Trimming took off 1 base at V and 4 bases at J, with 13 bases between the two ends. The chain's CDR3 is CASSQAPGASYGYTF. CDR3 DNA sequence: TGTGCCAGCAGCCAAGCTCCAGGGGCATCCTATGGCTACACCTTC.

The rearrangement joins TRBV29-1 to TRBJ2-2; D is unresolved. CDR1 and CDR2 (germline): SQVTM, ANQGSEA. The CDR3 length is 11 residues. V was trimmed by 4 bases and J by 3 bases, leaving 3 bases between them. Here the CDR3 reads CSVVDTGELFF. The CDR3 nucleotides are TGCAGCGTTGTCGACACCGGGGAGCTGTTTTTT.

The rearrangement joins TRBV15 to TRBJ2-5; D unclear. Trimming shortened V by 0 bases and J by 5 bases, and 4 bases separated the two germline ends. CDR1 LNHNV and CDR2 YYDKDF come from the germline V gene (reference sequence). The CDR3 consists of 12 residues. CDR3 coding DNA: TGTGCCACCAGCAGAGATGCGGAGACCCAGTACTTC. The encoded protein is CATSRDAETQYF.

V usage is TRBV5-1 and J usage is TRBJ1-5; D may be TRBD1 (6 bases). The germline V and J ends were trimmed by 1 base and 6 bases, with 11 bases remaining between them. The CDR3 extends over 14 amino acids. Per germline, CDR1 SGHRS and CDR2 YFSETQ. The CDR3 is CASSLSAGVQPQHF. The DNA for the CDR3 is TGCGCCAGCAGCTTGTCGGCAGGGGTTCAGCCCCAGCATTTT.

This sequence joins TRBV3-1 (or the pseudogene TRBV3-2) and TRBJ2-7, with TRBD2 matching over 7 bases. The length of the CDR3 is 14 residues. The germline CDR1 and CDR2 sequences are LGHDT and YNNKEL (reference sequence). The V segment lost 6 bases and the J segment 3 bases; nucleotides outside the gene matches: 8. The chain's CDR3 is CASSELANNYEQYF. The CDR3 DNA reads as TGTGCCAGCAGTGAACTAGCGAATAACTACGAGCAGTACTTC.

The chain couples TRBV5-4 to TRBJ2-7; D is possibly TRBD1 (6 bases). The CDR3 length is 13 residues. The V end was cut by 7 bases, the J end by 4 bases, with 15 bases between. Germline V gene lookup returns CDR1 SGHNT and CDR2 YYREEE (reference sequence). The CDR3 bases are TGTGCCAGCTCGAGACCGACAGGTTACGAGCAGTACTTC. It translates to CASSRPTGYEQYF.

The chain links TRBV6-5 to TRBJ2-2; D may be TRBD2 (5 bases). The CDR3 spans 15 residues. V shed 4 bases and J shed 4 bases, with 13 bases lying between them. In germline, CDR1 is MNHEY, CDR2 SVGAGI. The CDR3 region is CASSSTPRGTGELFF. CDR3 DNA sequence: TGTGCCAGCAGTTCCACCCCCCGGGGCACCGGGGAGCTGTTTTTT.